This T cell receptor beta chain was identified in a study of control samples from healthy donors and cancer patients. Method: immunoSEQ multiplex PCR; TCRdb's copy keeps in-frame clones and lacks some. The data show some 54,000 clones, with 95% to 97% seen just once and around 2% held by the top ten. This CDR3 has 13 residues. The V and J ends lost 5 bases and 7 bases respectively, with 9 bases between them. Germline V gene data show CDR1 as MDHEN and CDR2 as SYDVKM. J is TRBJ1-6 and V is TRBV28, with D uncertain. The specimen sequenced was blood. The sequence was collected from a woman aged 25 to 39 in good health. CDR3 nucleotide sequence: TGTGCCAGCAGTCCCCGCCAGAATTCACCCCTCCACTTT. This encodes CASSPRQNSPLHF.